A single sample gave rise to the 3 T cell receptor beta chains below, sequenced in a study of coeliac disease. Sequencing was performed with immunoSEQ multiplex PCR; in TCRdb, only in-frame clones are kept and a portion is missing. Of around 5,300 clones listed, around 68% are singletons. Sequenced input: lymphocytes from the gut lamina propria. These receptors came from a man aged 65 to 85 with active celiac disease.

The rearrangement uses TRBV6-6 and TRBJ1-1, with D hard to call. The V end lost 6 bases, the J end lost 4 bases, and 21 bases lay between the germline ends. Per the germline V gene, CDR1 is MNHNY and CDR2 is SVGAGI (reference sequence). The CDR3 is 16 residues long. The CDR3 region is CASSDTLRTVTTEAFF. The CDR3, as DNA: TGTGCCAGCAGCGACACCCTCCGAACAGTAACCACTGAAGCTTTCTTT.

CDR3 nucleotides: TGTGCCAGCAGCCTCGGGCAGGGCTGGGGAAACGAGCAGTACTTC. Protein sequence: CASSLGQGWGNEQYF. The chain couples TRBV5-5 to TRBJ2-7, with a weak D call TRBD1 (5 bases). V lost 4 bases, J lost 5 bases, and 19 bases lay in between. The CDR3 covers 15 residues. Germline loops: CDR1 SGHKS, CDR2 YYEKEE (reference sequence).

This clone was detected only a few times. This chain connects TRBV5-1 to TRBJ2-1; 11 positions match TRBD1. V lost 8 bases and J lost 11; bases outside the gene matches: 18. The CDR3 loop spans 16 amino acids. CDR1 is SGHRS and CDR2 is YFSETQ in the germline V gene. The CDR3 DNA reads as TGCGCCAGAGACCGAATCCAACGGACAGGGGGCTATCAGCAGTTCTTC. Its translation: CARDRIQRTGGYQQFF.